The sample holds a few counts of the clone carrying this T cell receptor beta chain. No antigen is known for it. These data belong to a study of vaccination and CD4 T cells after COVID-19. Cultured CD4+ T cell DNA was sequenced using the Oncomine TCR Beta short-read assay. One entry per CDR3 protein, called by TCRdb with MiXCR from the PCR reads. The sample carries more than 15,000 distinct CDR3 sequences, about 44% recorded once. Germline CDR1 reads SGHVS; CDR2 reads FQNEAQ. This CDR3 has 18 residues. The V and J ends lost 5 bases and 2 bases respectively, with 22 bases between them. Study outcomes and limitations: The median number of SARS-CoV-2-reactive clonotypes increased from approximately 23 to 38, a change that did not reach significance.

The treatment here: approximately 9-day PBMC culture with coronavirus spike peptide pools or control peptides (ViraFEST assay). Convalescent patients tested SARS-CoV-2 PCR positive from March to December 2020, before Alpha, Beta and Delta emerged. Cultures of PBMCs, more than 1.5 million per well, were set up with roughly 9.5 IU/ml IL-2 and roughly 10 ug/ml peptide pools. The origin of this receptor is a human donor who had recovered from COVID-19. The chain links TRBV7-8 to TRBJ1-5, with D possibly TRBD1 on 5 matching bases. The starting material was CD4+ T cells from blood, cultured in vitro, obtained after SARS-CoV-2 vaccination. The CDR3 sequence: CASSPLGLGERGNQPQHF. DNA of the CDR3: TGTGCCAGCAGCCCCCTAGGGTTGGGGGAAAGGGGCAATCAGCCCCAGCATTTT.